This entry is about one T cell receptor (beta chain). The data derive from a study of blood T cell repertoires in COVID-19. The CDR3 consists of 15 residues. CDR1 is MNHEY and CDR2 is SVGAGI in the germline V gene. J was trimmed by 9 bases and V by 5 bases; bases with no gene match: 12. In the authors' workflow: Amplification of reference gene primers provided the estimated nucleated cell counts. Produced via immunoSEQ multiplex PCR; TCRdb's table is partial and in-frame only. That table is the source of V, J and clone size, and D and trimming were worked out from the DNA. The sample includes some 150,000 clones, more than 80% of them seen just once.

Sequenced: peripheral blood. This receptor was identified in a man aged 55 to 70 with acute or convalescent COVID-19. This chain links TRBV6-5 with TRBJ2-2; 7 bases line up with TRBD1. This CDR3 is CASSHGDSRSRELFF. The CDR3 coding sequence is TGTGCCAGCAGTCATGGGGACAGCCGCTCGAGGGAGCTGTTTTTT.